Listed below are T cell receptor beta chains from one sample, sequenced in a study of blood T cell repertoires in COVID-19. Method: immunoSEQ multiplex PCR; TCRdb's copy keeps in-frame clones and lacks some. The data hold approximately 220,000 clones, with around 88% observed a single time. The sample consisted of peripheral blood. The receptors derive from a woman between 50 and 59 years old with acute or convalescent COVID-19. Both conserved end residues are part of each CDR3. The D gene is left open where the match is weak. Size values are once, few and many counts, or a class for expanded clones, and some rows have none.

d_gene	abundance	v_gene	j_gene	CDR3aa	CDR3nt
TRBD1	NA	TRBV4-1	TRBJ1-3	CASSQEGDRGRYGNTIYF	TGCGCCAGCAGCCAAGAAGGGGACAGGGGTCGTTATGGAAACACCATATATTTT
NA	NA	TRBV2	TRBJ2-7	CASSELYRVYEQYF	TGTGCCAGCAGTGAATTGTACAGGGTCTACGAGCAGTACTTC
NA	NA	TRBV28	TRBJ2-7	CASSSLPPRQLLGEQYF	TGTGCCAGCAGTTCCCTCCCTCCCCGACAACTTTTAGGCGAGCAGTACTTC
NA	NA	TRBV4-2	TRBJ2-5	CASSQATLGGETQYF	TGTGCCAGCAGCCAAGCCACCCTAGGGGGAGAGACCCAGTACTTC
NA	NA	TRBV12-3/TRBV12-4	TRBJ2-1	CASSFSQRPNEFF	TGTGCCAGCAGTTTCTCGCAGAGGCCCAATGAGTTCTTC
NA	NA	TRBV6-5	TRBJ2-5	CASRIPGQETQYF	TGTGCCAGCAGGATTCCGGGCCAAGAGACCCAGTACTTC
NA	once	TRBV11-1	TRBJ2-7	CASSLDSYEQYF	TGTGCCAGCAGCTTAGACAGCTACGAGCAGTACTTC
NA	NA	TRBV5-6	TRBJ1-5	CASSLVGQPQHF	TGTGCCAGCAGCTTGGTCGGTCAGCCCCAGCATTTT
NA	NA	TRBV5-1	TRBJ1-1	CASSPGEGRRTEAFF	TGCGCCAGCAGCCCGGGGGAGGGGCGACGGACTGAAGCTTTCTTT
TRBD1	NA	TRBV10-2	TRBJ1-1	CASSEAQGVKAFF	TGCGCCAGCAGTGAAGCGCAGGGGGTGAAAGCTTTCTTT
NA	NA	TRBV19	TRBJ2-1	CASSKGPGAYNEQFF	TGTGCCAGTAGTAAGGGCCCGGGGGCCTACAATGAGCAGTTCTTC
TRBD2	NA	TRBV6-1	TRBJ2-7	CASSEFKRGAYEQYF	TGTGCCAGCAGTGAATTTAAGCGGGGAGCCTACGAGCAGTACTTC
NA	NA	TRBV28	TRBJ1-2	CATLRDWYGYTF	TGTGCCACGCTCAGGGACTGGTATGGCTACACCTTC
TRBD1	once	TRBV6-4	TRBJ1-6	CASSDSTTGGNSPLHF	TGTGCCAGCAGTGACTCTACAACAGGGGGGAATTCACCCCTCCACTTT
NA	many	TRBV6-1	TRBJ2-5	CASSEGYLGGQKTQYF	TGTGCCAGCAGTGAAGGTTATCTTGGGGGCCAAAAGACCCAGTACTTC
NA	NA	TRBV5-4	TRBJ2-5	CASSPQGADETQYF	TGTGCCAGCAGCCCTCAGGGCGCGGACGAGACCCAGTACTTC
NA	NA	TRBV11-2	TRBJ2-7	CASSLNLAASYEQYF	TGTGCCAGCAGCTTGAATTTAGCGGCTTCCTACGAGCAGTACTTC